This TCR beta chain was sequenced for a study of CD8+ T cells in alopecia areata. Treatment specified: oral pan-JAK inhibitor, 5-10 mg twice daily. Individuals with alopecia areata gave both lesional scalp punch biopsies and peripheral blood for collection. Findings and limits, study-wide: Although TCR sharing was seen in mice, sharing across patients was less clear, possibly for HLA-related reasons. Since there was just one nonresponder, nobody can yet say how baseline CD8+ expansion ties to response. Numerous expanded lesional clones remained in scalp and blood during tofacitinib.

cDNA prepared by RNA extraction and subsequent reverse transcription served as the template for sequencing. Sequencing was performed with immunoSEQ multiplex PCR; in TCRdb, only in-frame clones are kept and a portion is missing. In the table there are under 4,500 clones, less than 80% of which are singletons. A note on this clone: Antigen specificity is unknown.

The receptor's source is a human donor with alopecia areata. Sequencing was performed on skin, taken at week 24, from a patient treated with tofacitinib.

The CDR3 protein is CASSSAGIRVFF. The DNA of the CDR3 is TGTGCCAGCAGCTCTGCAGGGATTCGGGTTTTCTTT. The rearrangement joins TRBV7-2 to TRBJ1-1, with D possibly matching TRBD1 (5 bases). The V end was cut by 4 bases, the J end by 13 bases, with 16 bases between. The germline V gene encodes CDR1 SGHTA and CDR2 FQGNSA. This CDR3 is built from 12 residues.